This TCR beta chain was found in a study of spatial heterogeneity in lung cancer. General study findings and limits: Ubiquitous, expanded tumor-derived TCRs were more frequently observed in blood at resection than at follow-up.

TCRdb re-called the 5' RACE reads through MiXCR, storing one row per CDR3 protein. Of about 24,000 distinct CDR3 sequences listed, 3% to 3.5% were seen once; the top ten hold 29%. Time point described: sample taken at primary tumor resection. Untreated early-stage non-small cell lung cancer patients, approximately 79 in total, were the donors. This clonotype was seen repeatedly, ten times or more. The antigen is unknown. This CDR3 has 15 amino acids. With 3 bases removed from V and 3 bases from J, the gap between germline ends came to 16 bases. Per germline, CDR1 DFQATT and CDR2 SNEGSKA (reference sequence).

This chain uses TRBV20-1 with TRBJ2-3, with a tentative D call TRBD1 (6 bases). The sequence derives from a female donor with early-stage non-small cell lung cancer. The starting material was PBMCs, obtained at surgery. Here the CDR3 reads CSASQGRLKTDTQYF. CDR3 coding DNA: TGCAGTGCTAGCCAGGGGCGTCTGAAGACAGATACGCAGTATTTT.